This TCR beta chain emerged from a study of CD8 T cells in Susac syndrome. The ends were cut back, 9 bases at V and 0 bases at J, with 11 bases in the middle. The V gene's germline CDR1 is LNHDA and CDR2 SQIVND (reference sequence). This CDR3 is 13 amino acids long. The study used treatment-naive patients who had stable or active relapsing-remitting disease as multiple sclerosis controls. TEMRA cells underwent FACS enrichment and CD8+ and CD4+ T cells underwent negative isolation. It was with random hexamers that about 0.45 to 1 ug RNA was reverse transcribed. With immunoSEQ multiplex PCR, TCR beta CDR3 was amplified across 54 Vbeta and 13 Jbeta. TCRdb ran MiXCR on the immunoSEQ multiplex PCR reads and lists one entry per CDR3 protein. The table has tens of thousands of distinct CDR3 sequences, over 85% seen once.

The clonotype was recovered from a human donor with multiple sclerosis. The sample consisted of CD8+ T cells from PBMCs. The chain links TRBV19 to TRBJ1-1; D gene unclear. CDR3 residues: CASRPHMNTEAFF. CDR3 DNA: TGTGCCAGCAGACCCCACATGAACACTGAAGCTTTCTTT.